The clone carrying this TCR beta chain was counted many times. The data stem from a study of CD8 T cells in ankylosing spondylitis. TCRdb called the 5' RACE reads again in MiXCR, with one record for every CDR3 protein. The table includes 150,000 or so distinct CDR3 sequences, around a tenth detected once. Trimming pared 0 bases from V and 0 bases from J, leaving 14 bases between. The CDR3 consists of 17 residues. The V gene's germline CDR1 is LGHNA and CDR2 YSLEER. This chain uses TRBV4-3 with TRBJ1-2, with D perhaps matching TRBD1 (6 bases). Sequencing was carried out using blood, either unsorted or a sorted T cell fraction (not recorded which). This TCR derives from a male donor with ankylosing spondylitis or in good health (not recorded which). The CDR3 loop is CASSQELGGRTNYGYTF. For the CDR3, the DNA is TGCGCCAGCAGCCAAGAATTAGGGGGGAGGACTAACTATGGCTACACCTTC.